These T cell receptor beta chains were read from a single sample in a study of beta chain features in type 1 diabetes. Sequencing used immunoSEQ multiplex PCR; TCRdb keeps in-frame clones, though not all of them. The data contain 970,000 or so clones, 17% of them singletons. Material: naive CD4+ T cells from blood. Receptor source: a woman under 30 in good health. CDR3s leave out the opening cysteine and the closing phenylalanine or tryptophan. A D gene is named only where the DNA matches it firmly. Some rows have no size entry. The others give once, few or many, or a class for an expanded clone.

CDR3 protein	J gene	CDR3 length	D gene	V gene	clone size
ASSPYDSGRTDTQY	TRBJ2-3	14	TRBD2	TRBV18	few
ASSSLRGGYNEQF	TRBJ2-1	13	NA	TRBV10-3	few
ASSFGLVVNEQF	TRBJ2-1	12	TRBD2	TRBV5-6	few
ATRDRDNEQF	TRBJ2-1	10	NA	TRBV19	few
ASSVGAPSGRETQY	TRBJ2-5	14	TRBD2	TRBV9	few
ASSYSVHYVAYGYT	TRBJ1-2	14	NA	TRBV6-5	NA
ASSPEIGGRTYEQY	TRBJ2-7	14	TRBD2	TRBV4-2	NA
ASREGLADYYEQY	TRBJ2-7	13	TRBD2	TRBV10-2	NA
SVGAGGYEQY	NA	10	TRBD2	TRBV29-1	few
ASSYPNPGDTQY	TRBJ2-3	12	NA	TRBV6-6	NA
ASSIASSGGYNEQF	TRBJ2-1	14	TRBD2	TRBV19	few
ASSQERASGEKLF	TRBJ1-4	13	NA	TRBV4-3	few
ASSLGGPWGRLASYEQY	TRBJ2-7	17	TRBD2	TRBV7-9	few
ASSAAGTAYEQY	TRBJ2-7	12	NA	TRBV7-6	few
ASSLRVGKSISYEQY	TRBJ2-7	15	NA	TRBV27	NA
ASSWGRERTQY	TRBJ2-3	11	NA	TRBV5-6	few
ASSLVAGEQY	TRBJ2-7	10	NA	TRBV7-9	NA
ASSQSVDGSGANVLT	TRBJ2-6	15	NA	TRBV4-3	NA